This T cell receptor (beta chain) was identified during a study of OX40 agonist ivuxolimab in advanced cancers. Across the whole study: Participants, 82.7% male, averaged approximately 60 years of age, ranging from about 23 to 90. Study-wide results and limits: Expanded clones were, on average, more numerous among CD8+ T cells than CD4+.

Assay used: immunoSEQ multiplex PCR; TCRdb lists only in-frame clones, some missing. The repertoire holds 65,000 to 95,000 clones, with about 90% as singletons. As regards this clone: Its target is unknown.

The CDR3 has 15 residues. V lost 5 bases, J lost 3 bases, and 6 bases stayed unmatched. Germline CDR1 and CDR2: MDHEN and SYDVKM. The genes are TRBV28 and TRBJ1-4; 7 nucleotides align to TRBD1. The material was CD4+ or CD8+ T cells sorted from blood, obtained in a trial of the OX40 agonist ivuxolimab. The receptor's source is an adult with an advanced solid tumor such as melanoma, head and neck, liver or kidney cancer. CDR3 in DNA: TGTGCCAGCAGTACGCGGACAGGAGCTAATGAAAAACTGTTTTTT. The encoded protein is CASSTRTGANEKLFF.